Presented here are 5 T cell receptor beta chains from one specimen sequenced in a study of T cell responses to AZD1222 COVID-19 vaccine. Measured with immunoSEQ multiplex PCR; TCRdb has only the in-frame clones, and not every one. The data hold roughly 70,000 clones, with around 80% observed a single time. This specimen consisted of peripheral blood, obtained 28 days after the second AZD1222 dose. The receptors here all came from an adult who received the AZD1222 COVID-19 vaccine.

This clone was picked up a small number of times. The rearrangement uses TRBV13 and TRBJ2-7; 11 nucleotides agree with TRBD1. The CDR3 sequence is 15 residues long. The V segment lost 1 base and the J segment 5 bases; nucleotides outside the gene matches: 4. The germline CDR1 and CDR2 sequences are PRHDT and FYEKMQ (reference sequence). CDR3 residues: CASSLEGTGGHEQYF. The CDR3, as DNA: TGTGCCAGCAGCTTAGAGGGGACAGGGGGACACGAGCAGTACTTC.

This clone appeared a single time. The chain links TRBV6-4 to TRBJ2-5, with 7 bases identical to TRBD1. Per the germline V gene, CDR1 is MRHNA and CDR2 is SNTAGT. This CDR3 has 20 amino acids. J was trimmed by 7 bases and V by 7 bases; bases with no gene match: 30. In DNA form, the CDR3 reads TGTGCCAGCACTACGGGAACAGGGGTTAGTTGGAAGAACCCAGTGTTGACCCAGTACTTC. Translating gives CASTTGTGVSWKNPVLTQYF.

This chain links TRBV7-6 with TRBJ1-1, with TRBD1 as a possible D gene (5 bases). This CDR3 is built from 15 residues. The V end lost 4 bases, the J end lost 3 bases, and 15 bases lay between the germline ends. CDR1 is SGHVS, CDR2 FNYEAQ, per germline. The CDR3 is CASSSGEGWDTEAFF. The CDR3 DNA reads TGTGCCAGCAGCTCGGGCGAGGGGTGGGACACTGAAGCTTTCTTT. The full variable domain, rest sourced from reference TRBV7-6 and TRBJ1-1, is GAGVSQSPRYKVTKRGQDVALRCDPISGHVSLYWYRQALGQGPEFLTYFNYEAQQDKSGLPNDRFSAERPEGSISTLTIQRTEQRDSAMYRCASSSGEGWDTEAFFGQGTRLTVV.

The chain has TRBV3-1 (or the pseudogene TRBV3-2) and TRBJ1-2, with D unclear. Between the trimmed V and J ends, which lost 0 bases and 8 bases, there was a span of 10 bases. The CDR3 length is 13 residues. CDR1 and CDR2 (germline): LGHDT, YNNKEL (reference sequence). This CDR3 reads CASSQDGPGGYTF. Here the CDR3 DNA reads TGTGCCAGCAGCCAAGACGGTCCGGGAGGCTACACCTTC.

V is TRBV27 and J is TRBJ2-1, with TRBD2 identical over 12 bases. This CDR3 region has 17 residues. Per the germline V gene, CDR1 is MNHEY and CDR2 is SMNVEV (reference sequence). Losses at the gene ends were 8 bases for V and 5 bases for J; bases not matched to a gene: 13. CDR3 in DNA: TGTGCCAGCTCAAAGACTAGCGGGGGATCAATGAACAATGAGCAGTTCTTC. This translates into CASSKTSGGSMNNEQFF.